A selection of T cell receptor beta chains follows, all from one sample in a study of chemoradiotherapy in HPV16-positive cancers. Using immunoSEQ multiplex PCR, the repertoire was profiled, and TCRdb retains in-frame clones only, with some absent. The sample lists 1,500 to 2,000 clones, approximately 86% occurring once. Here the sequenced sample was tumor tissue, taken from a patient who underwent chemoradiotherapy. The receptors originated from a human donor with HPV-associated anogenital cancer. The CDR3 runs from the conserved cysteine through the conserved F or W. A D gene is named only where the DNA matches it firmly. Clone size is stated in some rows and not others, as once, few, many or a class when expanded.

CDR3: CASSLSGTYGEKLFF; DNA: TGTGCCAGCAGTTTATCCGGGACGTACGGGGAAAAACTGTTTTTT; D: NA; V: TRBV27; J: TRBJ1-4; length: 15; size: NA
CDR3: CASRTSGGPTDTQYF; DNA: TGTGCCAGCAGGACTAGCGGGGGCCCCACAGATACGCAGTATTTT; D: TRBD2; V: TRBV6-6; J: TRBJ2-3; length: 15; size: NA
CDR3: CASSLPQNTEAFF; DNA: TGTGCCAGCAGCTTACCGCAGAACACTGAAGCTTTCTTT; D: NA; V: TRBV7-2; J: TRBJ1-1; length: 13; size: NA
CDR3: CASSLVSYTEAFF; DNA: TGTGCCAGCAGCTTAGTAAGTTACACTGAAGCTTTCTTT; D: NA; V: TRBV11-1; J: TRBJ1-1; length: 13; size: NA
CDR3: CASTPGRISPLHF; DNA: TGTGCCAGCACTCCGGGACGCATCTCACCCCTCCACTTT; D: NA; V: TRBV5-8; J: TRBJ1-6; length: 13; size: once
CDR3: CASSFGTRTGELFF; DNA: TGTGCCAGCAGCTTCGGGACTAGGACCGGGGAGCTGTTTTTT; D: TRBD2; V: TRBV7-2; J: TRBJ2-2; length: 14; size: NA
CDR3: CASSQRGGGGGELFF; DNA: TGTGCCAGCAGCCAACGCGGGGGGGGAGGCGGGGAGCTGTTTTTT; D: TRBD2; V: TRBV4-2; J: TRBJ2-2; length: 15; size: NA
CDR3: CASSTGRVATEAFF; DNA: TGTGCCAGTAGTACCGGGCGGGTGGCCACTGAAGCTTTCTTT; D: NA; V: TRBV19; J: TRBJ1-1; length: 14; size: NA
CDR3: CASSLSVNTGELFF; DNA: TGTGCCAGCAGCCTTAGCGTGAACACCGGGGAGCTGTTTTTT; D: NA; V: TRBV6-5; J: TRBJ2-2; length: 14; size: NA
CDR3: CASIPGEGTEAFF; DNA: TGTGCCAGCATCCCAGGGGAGGGGACTGAAGCTTTCTTT; D: NA; V: TRBV2; J: TRBJ1-1; length: 13; size: NA
CDR3: CASSDERGGVDTQYF; DNA: TGTGCCAGCAGTGACGAGCGGGGGGGTGTAGATACGCAGTATTTT; D: TRBD2; V: TRBV6-4; J: TRBJ2-3; length: 15; size: NA
CDR3: CASRDLAGGSREQFF; DNA: TGTGCCAGCAGAGATCTAGCGGGGGGCTCGCGCGAGCAGTTCTTC; D: TRBD2; V: TRBV6-5; J: TRBJ2-1; length: 15; size: NA
CDR3: CASSPQVLQSTGELFF; DNA: TGCGCCAGCAGTCCACAGGTCCTCCAGAGCACCGGGGAGCTGTTTTTT; D: NA; V: TRBV10-1; J: TRBJ2-2; length: 16; size: NA
CDR3: CASSEQGTSSGYTF; DNA: TGTGCCAGCAGTGAACAGGGGACGTCGAGTGGCTACACCTTC; D: TRBD1; V: TRBV6-4; J: TRBJ1-2; length: 14; size: NA